This TCR beta chain was identified during a study of T cell responses to AZD1222 COVID-19 vaccine. Assay: immunoSEQ multiplex PCR; the TCRdb copy retains only in-frame clones and omits some. Of some 140,000 clones in the sample, 84% were seen once. V shed 5 bases and J shed 4 bases, with 9 bases lying between them. The CDR3 is 14 amino acids. The germline gives CDR1 SGHAT, CDR2 FQNNGV. The study's findings and limits: Spike-specific TCR repertoires showed rising breadth and depth after two AZD1222 doses. Spike was spanned by vaccine-associated CD4 TCRs, with dominance at 160-218 and 743-854. Only six or seven AZD1222 recipients tested seropositive at baseline. Most donors were white British, females outnumbered males, and clonal diversity was possibly underestimated.

In the case of this clone: Its antigen is undetermined.

This TCR was sampled from an adult in good health. The source was peripheral blood, collected on day 0 of AZD1222 vaccination. V gene TRBV11-2 combines with J gene TRBJ1-6; D uncertain. The DNA of the CDR3 is TGTGCCAGCAGCCCAGGAGAGTATAATTCACCCCTCCACTTT. Translation: CASSPGEYNSPLHF.